Listed below are T cell receptor beta chains from one sample, sequenced in a study of T cells expressing NK-cell markers. TCRdb re-analyzed the 5' RACE reads; it lists each CDR3 protein once, without DNA. Its table records roughly 430,000 distinct CDR3 sequences. The sample comprised blood T cells: a sorted CD56 or NKG2C T cell subset, CD4+ or CD8+ T cells, or bulk PBMC T cells (not recorded which). These receptors all come from a woman between 18 and 70 years old in good health. CDR3s include the opening cysteine and the closing phenylalanine or tryptophan.

j_call v_call cdr3_aa
TRBJ2-7 TRBV28 CASSQLPPRDEQYF
TRBJ2-7 TRBV7-2 CASSAPGSAAYEQYF
TRBJ2-1 TRBV14 CASSQQPSGASFGQFF
TRBJ1-5 TRBV12-3/TRBV12-4 CASSVDRGSNQPQHF
TRBJ2-3 TRBV7-9 CASSLPGQGPPTDTQYF
TRBJ2-6 TRBV2 CAPLHHPSSLSGANVLTF
TRBJ2-1 TRBV20-1 CSAPKMSSYNEQFF
TRBJ2-4 TRBV28 CASSLRWDGDIQYF
TRBJ2-2 TRBV19 CASTLSGRAFTGELFF
TRBJ1-2 TRBV12-3/TRBV12-4 CASSPPGVYGYTF
TRBJ1-1 TRBV7-2 CASSFHPQEAFF
TRBJ2-2 TRBV29-1 CSVVDSGRHLAGELFF
TRBJ1-2 TRBV12-3/TRBV12-4 CASSLLGNGYTF
TRBJ2-1 TRBV9 CASSVVGTGGQNEQFF
TRBJ2-2 TRBV5-1 CASSLRTGDTGELFF
TRBJ2-3 TRBV5-1 CASSRGDSTYLTDTQYF
TRBJ2-7 TRBV3-1 CASSPLAGAGYEQYF
TRBJ1-5 TRBV20-1 CSANGVPSTSQHF
TRBJ2-1 TRBV12-3/TRBV12-4 CASTPEGYNEQFF
TRBJ2-1 TRBV5-4 CASSLAFAEQFF
TRBJ2-3 TRBV7-9 CASSLFSVDTQYF
TRBJ2-1 TRBV20-1 CSAPQTRTSSYNEQFF